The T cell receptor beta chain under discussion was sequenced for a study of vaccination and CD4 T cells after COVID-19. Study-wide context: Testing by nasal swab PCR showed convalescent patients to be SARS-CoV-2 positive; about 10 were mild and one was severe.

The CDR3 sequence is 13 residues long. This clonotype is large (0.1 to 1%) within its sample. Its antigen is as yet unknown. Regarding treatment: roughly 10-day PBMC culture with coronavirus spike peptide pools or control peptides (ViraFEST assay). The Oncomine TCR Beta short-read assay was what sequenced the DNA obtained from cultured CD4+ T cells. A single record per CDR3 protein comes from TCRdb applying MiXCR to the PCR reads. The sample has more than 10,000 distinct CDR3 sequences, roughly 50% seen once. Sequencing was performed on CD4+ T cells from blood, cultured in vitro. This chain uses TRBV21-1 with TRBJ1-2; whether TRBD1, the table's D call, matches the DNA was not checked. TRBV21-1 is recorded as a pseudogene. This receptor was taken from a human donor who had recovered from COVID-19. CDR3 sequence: CASSKRENYGYTF. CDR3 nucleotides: TGTGCCAGCAGCAAACGGGAAAACTATGGCTACACCTTC.